The 19 T cell receptor beta chains given below trace back to one sample, sequenced in a study of T cell repertoires in cytomegalovirus infection. TCRdb redid the calling of the reads with MiXCR, one entry per CDR3 protein. This table holds about 480,000 distinct CDR3 sequences, around 35% found once. Their antigens remain unidentified. Sequences were derived from cultured PBMCs, sampled from culture after CMV antigen stimulation. The source of these receptors is a human donor in good health (CMV status not recorded). Some clones in this sample may be carry-over from other donors' samples.

This clonotype was seen a handful of times. The chain employs TRBV12-3 or TRBV12-4 and TRBJ2-3, with unresolved D. The V gene lost 2 bases and the J gene lost 4 bases, with 4 bases spanning the gap. The CDR3 totals 12 residues. As DNA, the CDR3 is TGTGCCAGCAGTTTAAATGCAGATACGCAGTATTTT. Translated, it gives CASSLNADTQYF.

The chain carries TRBV7-9 and TRBJ2-3; TRBD1 matches at 10 bases. With V trimmed by 5 bases and J by 4 bases, 3 bases remained unmatched. Germline loops: CDR1 SEHNR, CDR2 FQNEAQ (reference sequence). This CDR3 spans 14 amino acids. CDR3 protein: CASSVDRGADTQYF. DNA of the CDR3: TGTGCCAGCAGCGTGGACAGGGGGGCAGATACGCAGTATTTT.

The gene calls are TRBV7-2 and TRBJ2-7; D is ambiguous. The CDR3 is 14 residues long. Between the trimmed V and J ends, which lost 3 bases and 2 bases, there was a span of 11 bases. The germline CDR1 and CDR2 sequences are SGHTA and FQGNSA. This chain's CDR3 is CASSLVHFTYEQYF. The DNA for the CDR3 is TGTGCCAGCAGCTTGGTGCATTTCACCTACGAGCAGTACTTC.

The chain couples TRBV4-1 to TRBJ2-3, with 7 bases identical to TRBD2. Per germline, CDR1 MGHRA and CDR2 YSYEKL. V lost 1 base, J lost 4 bases, and 8 bases stayed unmatched. The CDR3 spans 16 residues. Here the CDR3 reads CASSQVALAEADTQYF. The CDR3 DNA reads TGCGCCAGCAGCCAAGTCGCGCTAGCGGAGGCAGATACGCAGTATTTT.

The chain has TRBV18 and TRBJ1-1; D uncertain. This CDR3 has 13 amino acids. Between the trimmed V and J ends, which lost 4 bases and 3 bases, there was a span of 9 bases. Germline V CDR1 and CDR2: KGHSH, LQKENI. The CDR3 bases are TGTGCCAGCTCACTCGAGCCTCACACTGAAGCTTTCTTT. Translation: CASSLEPHTEAFF. The full variable domain, with the rest looked up from reference TRBV18 and TRBJ1-1, is NAGVMQNPRHLVRRRGQEARLRCSPMKGHSHVYWYRQLPEEGLKFMVYLQKENIIDESGMPKERFSAEFPKEGPSILRIQQVVRGDSAAYFCASSLEPHTEAFFGQGTRLTVV.

This clonotype has more than one count but fewer than ten. The junction shows a germline mismatch at one end, possibly a read error. This chain uses TRBV7-2 with TRBJ2-1, with 13 bases lining up with TRBD2. The V gene's germline CDR1 is SGHTA and CDR2 FQGNSA. This CDR3 is built from 14 residues. The CDR3 protein is CASSLGGTSGIRVF. In nucleotides, the CDR3 is TGTGCCAGCAGCTTAGGGGGGACTAGCGGGATCAGGGTCTTC. The full variable domain, its missing parts supplied by reference TRBV7-2 and TRBJ2-1, is GAGVSQSPSNKVTEKGKDVELRCDPISGHTALYWYRQSLGQGLEFLIYFQGNSAPDKSGLPSDRFSAERTGGSVSTLTIQRTQQEDSAVYLCASSLGGTSGIRVFGPGTRLTVL.

This clonotype has ten or more counts. J is TRBJ2-3 and V is TRBV27; D gene unclear. CDR1 is MNHEY, CDR2 SMNVEV, per germline (reference sequence). With 2 bases removed from V and 4 bases from J, the gap between germline ends came to 7 bases. This CDR3 contains 13 residues. DNA of the CDR3: TGTGCCAGCAGTTTAGGAAGGGCAGATACGCAGTATTTT. Translation: CASSLGRADTQYF.

This clonotype was counted a few times. The CDR3 protein is CASSHLGLSGEQYV. Here the CDR3 DNA reads TGTGCCAGCAGTCACCTAGGGCTATCGGGCGAGCAGTACGTC. The J gene is TRBJ2-7, the V gene TRBV6-1, with D unresolved. The CDR3 is made up of 14 amino acids. Germline CDR1 reads MNHNS; CDR2 reads SASEGT. Trimming removed 5 bases from V and 6 bases from J, with 17 bases in between.

This clonotype occurred a few times. DNA for the CDR3: TGTGCCAGCAGCTTTGGGAGTGATGAAAAACTGTTTTTT. This translates into CASSFGSDEKLFF. V and J are TRBV11-2 and TRBJ1-4; D gene ambiguous. Per germline, CDR1 SGHAT and CDR2 FQNNGV. Trimming removed 3 bases from V and 6 bases from J, with 8 bases in between. The CDR3 is 13 amino acids.

This clonotype was counted ten times or more. The rearrangement joins TRBV20-1 to TRBJ2-7; D gene unclear. The CDR3 consists of 11 residues. V was trimmed by 4 bases and J by 1 base, leaving 5 bases between them. Germline values: CDR1 DFQATT, CDR2 SNEGSKA (reference sequence). The CDR3, as DNA: TGCAGTGCTAAATCTTCCTACGAGCAGTACTTC. Translation gives CSAKSSYEQYF.

V gene TRBV7-2 combines with J gene TRBJ2-3; 13 bases map to TRBD2. CDR1 and CDR2 from the germline V gene are SGHTA and FQGNSA. V shed 5 bases, J shed 4 bases, and the junction held 3 bases outside the gene matches. The CDR3 is made up of 15 amino acids. CDR3 sequence: CASSQTSGRADTQYF. The CDR3 region has the DNA TGTGCCAGCAGCCAAACTAGCGGGAGGGCAGATACGCAGTATTTT.

The chain has TRBV7-9 and TRBJ2-3; D not certain. The CDR3 covers 15 residues. CDR1 and CDR2 from the germline V gene are SEHNR and FQNEAQ (reference sequence). Trimming pared 4 bases from V and 0 bases from J, leaving 11 bases between. The CDR3 DNA follows: TGTGCCAGCAGCTCCCGACCAGGCAGCACAGATACGCAGTATTTT. Encoded protein: CASSSRPGSTDTQYF. Full variable domain (outside the CDR3, taken from reference TRBV7-9 and TRBJ2-3): DTGVSQNPRHKITKRGQNVTFRCDPISEHNRLYWYRQTLGQGPEFLTYFQNEAQLEKSRLLSDRFSAERPKGSFSTLEIQRTEQGDSAMYLCASSSRPGSTDTQYFGPGTRLTVL.

This chain joins TRBV7-2 and TRBJ1-2; perhaps TRBD1 as D (5 bases). Germline CDR1 is SGHTA and CDR2 is FQGNSA. V lost 7 bases to trimming and J lost 7 bases, with 16 bases between them. The CDR3 covers 13 residues. The CDR3 DNA is TGTGCCAGCACCTCGGCAGGGCTTACTGGCTACACCTTC. Translation: CASTSAGLTGYTF.

This clonotype has a handful of counts. This chain uses TRBV7-8 with TRBJ2-1; the D gene is possibly TRBD2 (5 bases). Germline V CDR1 and CDR2: SGHVS, FQNEAQ. V was pared by 7 bases and J by 7 bases, with 20 bases between. This CDR3 contains 15 residues. CDR3 residues: CASMKTRLPFNEQFF. The CDR3 DNA reads as TGTGCCAGCATGAAAACTAGGCTACCCTTTAATGAGCAGTTCTTC.

This clonotype has only one observation. The CDR3 DNA reads TGTGCCAGCAGCTCCAGGGCCCTCAATGAGCAGTTCTTC. Residues: CASSSRALNEQFF. This chain links TRBV9 with TRBJ2-1; possible D gene TRBD1, 5 bases. Germline V lookup: CDR1 SGDLS, CDR2 YYNGEE. Trimming shortened V by 4 bases and J by 6 bases, and 11 bases separated the two germline ends. This CDR3 contains 13 residues.

Note on this clonotype: A junction end diverges from the germline sequence, so it may reflect a read error. The CDR3 DNA reads TGTGCCAGCAGCCCTAGCATAGATACGCAGTATTTT. Translation: CASSPSIDTQYF. V usage is TRBV14 and J usage is TRBJ2-3; maybe TRBD2 (5 bases). This CDR3 has 12 amino acids. In germline, CDR1 is SGHDN, CDR2 FVKESK.

The rearrangement uses TRBV12-3 or TRBV12-4 and TRBJ2-1; D is undetermined. CDR3 length: 15 residues. V lost 7 bases, J lost 0 bases, and 13 bases lay in between. The CDR3 here is CASTPLRGSYNEQFF. The CDR3 DNA follows: TGTGCCAGCACCCCGCTCCGAGGCTCCTACAATGAGCAGTTCTTC.

V and J are TRBV19 and TRBJ1-1; 8 bases are shared with TRBD1. Per the germline V gene, CDR1 is LNHDA and CDR2 is SQIVND (reference sequence). The J segment lost 4 bases and the V segment lost 5 bases, leaving 6 bases of the junction unmatched. This CDR3 contains 14 residues. The CDR3 DNA reads TGTGCCAGTAGTGCCTCTGACAGGGGCACTGAAGCTTTCTTT. Protein product: CASSASDRGTEAFF.

This clonotype has more than one count but fewer than ten. The chain couples TRBV7-6 to TRBJ2-3; 9 nucleotides match TRBD1. Germline values: CDR1 SGHVS, CDR2 FNYEAQ. This CDR3 comprises 16 residues. Trimming took 5 bases from V and 2 from J; bases not matched to a gene: 8. The CDR3 reads CASSAGDRGDTDTQYF. The CDR3 DNA reads as TGTGCCAGCAGCGCAGGAGACAGGGGGGACACAGATACGCAGTATTTT.